The sequence of this T cell receptor beta chain was determined in a study of blood T cell repertoires in COVID-19. Background on the study: The origin of the acute and convalescent COVID-19 samples was the United States, Italy and Spain. PBMCs, B-cell-depleted T cells, or T cells were the source of the cDNA or gDNA that made up the material.

As originally analysed: Amplification with reference gene primers provided the estimates of nucleated cell counts. The assay was immunoSEQ multiplex PCR, and TCRdb's table has in-frame clones only and misses some. That table is the source of V, J and clone size, and D and trimming were worked out from the DNA. The sample has about 78,000 clones; approximately 86% are singletons. In this sample, this clone turned up once. The germline gives CDR1 SGHNT, CDR2 YENEEA. This CDR3 is 15 amino acids long. The V gene end was trimmed by 1 base and the J gene end by 4 bases; junction bases not matched to a gene: 6.

The chain has TRBV11-3 and TRBJ2-5, with 7 bases fitting TRBD1. The TCR originated in a man in his fifties with active or convalescent COVID-19. Sequenced: peripheral blood. Written as DNA, the CDR3 is TGTGCCAGCAGCTTAGGACAGGGTAAAGGAGAGACCCAGTACTTC. Protein: CASSLGQGKGETQYF.